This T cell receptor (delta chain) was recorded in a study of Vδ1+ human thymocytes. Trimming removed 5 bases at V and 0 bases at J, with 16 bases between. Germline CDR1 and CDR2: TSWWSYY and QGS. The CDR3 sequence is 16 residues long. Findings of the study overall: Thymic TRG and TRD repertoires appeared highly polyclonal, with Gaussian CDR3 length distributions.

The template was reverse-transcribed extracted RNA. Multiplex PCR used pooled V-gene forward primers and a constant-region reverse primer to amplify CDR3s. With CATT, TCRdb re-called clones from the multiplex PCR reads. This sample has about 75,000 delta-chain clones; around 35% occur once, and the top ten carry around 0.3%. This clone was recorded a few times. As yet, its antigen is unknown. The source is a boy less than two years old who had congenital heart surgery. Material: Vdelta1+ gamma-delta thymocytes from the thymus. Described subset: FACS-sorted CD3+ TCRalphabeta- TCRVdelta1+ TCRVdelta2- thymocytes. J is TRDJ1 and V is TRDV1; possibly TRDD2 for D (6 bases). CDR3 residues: CALGNRPSLHTDKLIF. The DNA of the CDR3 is TGTGCTCTTGGGAACAGGCCTTCCCTTCACACCGATAAACTCATCTTT.